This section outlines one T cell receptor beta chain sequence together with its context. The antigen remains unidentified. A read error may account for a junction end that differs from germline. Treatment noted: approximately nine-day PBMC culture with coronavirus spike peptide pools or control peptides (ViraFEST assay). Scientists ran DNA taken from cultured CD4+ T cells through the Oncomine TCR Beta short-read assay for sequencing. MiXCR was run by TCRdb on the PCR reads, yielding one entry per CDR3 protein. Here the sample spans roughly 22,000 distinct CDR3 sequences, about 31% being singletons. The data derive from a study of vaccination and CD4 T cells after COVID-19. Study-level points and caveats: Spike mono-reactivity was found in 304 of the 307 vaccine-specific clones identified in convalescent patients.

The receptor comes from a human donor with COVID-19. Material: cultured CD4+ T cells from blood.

CDR3 coding DNA: TGTGCCAGCAACCCCCAGGGCTCCTACGATGAGCAGTTCTTC. This codes for CASNPQGSYDEQFF. The chain uses TRBV27 and TRBJ2-1, with a weak D call TRBD1 (5 bases). Germline values: CDR1 MNHEY, CDR2 SMNVEV (reference sequence). CDR3 length: 14 residues.